This T cell receptor (beta chain) was sequenced in a study of blood T cell repertoires in COVID-19. Assay used: immunoSEQ multiplex PCR; TCRdb lists only in-frame clones, some missing. This sample has over 350,000 clones, with 70% to 90% found just once. Germline V gene data show CDR1 as MGHRA and CDR2 as YSYEKL. The ends were cut back, 1 base at V and 7 bases at J, with 14 bases in the middle. This CDR3 is 15 amino acids long. The chain joins TRBV4-1 to TRBJ1-5, with a tentative D call TRBD1 (6 bases). Specimen: PBMCs or T cells enriched from blood (not recorded which). The sequence was collected from a woman younger than 35 with acute COVID-19. CDR3 loop: CASSQVGEGVQPQHF. DNA for the CDR3: TGCGCCAGCAGCCAAGTTGGGGAGGGGGTACAGCCCCAGCATTTT.